This T cell receptor beta chain was found in a study of shared clonotypes between healthy human individuals. In the CD4+ fraction, cells were divided into CD45RA+ naive and CD45RA-negative memory subsets. Comment on this clone: Its antigen remains unidentified.

CDR1 and CDR2 from the germline V gene are MNHNY and SVGAGI (reference sequence). Trimming pared 8 bases from V and 2 bases from J, leaving 7 bases between. The CDR3 loop spans 11 amino acids. Using immunoSEQ multiplex PCR, the repertoire was profiled, and TCRdb retains in-frame clones only, with some absent. This table holds about 2 million clones, about 95% found once. Findings of the study overall: What naive subsets generally showed was a larger estimated richness than memory subsets showed. For sorted subsets, rarefaction showed incomplete sequencing despite large depth.

V gene TRBV6-6 combines with J gene TRBJ2-7; D call uncertain. The origin of this receptor is a man between 18 and 35 years old in good health. Sequenced material: naive CD4+ T cells sorted from blood. The subset is: CD45RA+ positively selected. The CDR3 is CASRETYEQYF. The CDR3 nucleotides read TGTGCCAGCCGAGAAACCTACGAGCAGTACTTC.